This entry lists 9 T cell receptor beta chains sequenced from one sample in a study of T cell responses to AZD1222 COVID-19 vaccine. Sequencing was performed with immunoSEQ multiplex PCR; in TCRdb, only in-frame clones are kept and a portion is missing. This sample has about 110,000 clones, with 85% to 90% found just once. The source was peripheral blood, collected on day 0 of AZD1222 vaccination. The receptors here all came from an adult in good health.

CDR3 coding DNA: TGTGCCAGCAGCTTGAAGGGGGGCTTTAACACTGAAGCTTTCTTT. Translating gives CASSLKGGFNTEAFF. The chain is built from TRBV5-4 and TRBJ1-1, with D possibly TRBD1 on 6 matching bases. This CDR3 has 15 residues. The V gene lost 1 base and the J gene lost 2 bases, with 12 bases spanning the gap. Germline V CDR1 and CDR2: SGHNT, YYREEE (reference sequence).

The chain uses TRBV5-1 and TRBJ2-5; D is unresolved. Trimming took 1 base from V and 3 from J, leaving 10 bases between them. The germline V gene has CDR1 SGHRS and CDR2 YFSETQ. There are 14 residues in the CDR3. The CDR3 reads CASSLSGEKETQYF. The DNA of the CDR3 is TGCGCCAGCAGCTTGAGTGGAGAGAAAGAGACCCAGTACTTC.

The V gene is TRBV13, the J gene TRBJ2-2, with D unclear. V lost 1 base, J lost 6 bases, and 6 bases lay in between. In germline, CDR1 is PRHDT, CDR2 FYEKMQ (reference sequence). This CDR3 is built from 13 residues. This chain's CDR3 is CASSLEKAGELFF. CDR3 in DNA: TGTGCCAGCAGCTTAGAAAAGGCCGGGGAGCTGTTTTTT.

This rearrangement joins TRBV23-1 to TRBJ1-6, with D possibly matching TRBD1 (5 bases). TRBV23-1 is noted as an ORF with a role that remains uncertain. V dropped 6 bases and J dropped 5 bases, with 11 bases sitting between them. The length of the CDR3 is 14 residues. CDR3 region: CASSQGGHNSPLHF. The CDR3 DNA is TGCGCCAGCAGCCAGGGAGGGCATAATTCACCCCTCCACTTT.

The chain carries TRBV7-3 and TRBJ2-5; TRBD2 agrees at 10 bases. The CDR3 is made up of 14 amino acids. Germline CDR1 SGHTA, CDR2 FQGTGA. The trim removed 5 bases at V and 4 bases at J, leaving 4 bases unmatched. CDR3 region: CASSRTSGVETQYF. For the CDR3, the DNA is TGTGCCAGCAGCCGGACTAGCGGAGTAGAGACCCAGTACTTC.

The gene calls are TRBV6-6 and TRBJ2-1; 14 nucleotides line up with TRBD2. The CDR3 has 15 residues. Trimming removed 7 bases from V and 7 bases from J; junction bases left unmatched: 6. Germline lookup yields CDR1 MNHNY and CDR2 SVGAGI (reference sequence). CDR3 coding DNA: TGTGCCAGCATCCGACTAGCGGGAGGGACAAATGAGCAGTTCTTC. This encodes CASIRLAGGTNEQFF.

This clone was detected only a few times. The chain couples TRBV3-1 (or the pseudogene TRBV3-2) to TRBJ2-2, with 7 bases identical to TRBD1. The CDR3 runs 15 residues. Germline CDR1 LGHDT, CDR2 YNNKEL (reference sequence). V gave up 1 base and J gave up 5 bases; unmatched junction bases: 4. The CDR3 region is CASSQGQGVTGELFF. CDR3 DNA: TGTGCCAGCAGCCAAGGTCAGGGGGTGACCGGGGAGCTGTTTTTT.

CDR3 region: CASSEYTGFRNTIYF. DNA of the CDR3: TGTGCCAGCAGTGAATATACGGGTTTTCGAAACACCATATATTTT. The chain links TRBV25-1 to TRBJ1-3; D is undetermined. Germline V CDR1 and CDR2: MGHDK, SYGVNS. The CDR3 is made up of 15 amino acids. The V end was cut by 0 bases, the J end by 5 bases, with 11 bases between.

Of note for this clone: The same CDR3 arises from other DNA sequences in this sample as well. The rearrangement joins TRBV2 to TRBJ1-5; a possible D gene is TRBD1 (6 bases). Trimming shortened V by 6 bases and J by 1 base, and 10 bases separated the two germline ends. CDR1 and CDR2 from the germline V gene are SNHLY and FYNNEI. The CDR3 is 14 amino acids. CDR3: CASSQTGSNQPQHF. The CDR3 DNA follows: TGTGCCAGCAGCCAAACAGGGAGCAATCAGCCCCAGCATTTT.